Listed below are T cell receptor beta chains from one sample, sequenced in a study of blood T cell repertoires in COVID-19. TCRdb's copy holds only in-frame clones and misses some; the assay was immunoSEQ multiplex PCR. The repertoire holds 50,000 to 65,000 clones, with 65% to 85% as singletons. Sequencing was carried out using peripheral blood. These receptors originate from a human donor in a cohort sampled during active COVID-19. Each CDR3 is given with its conserved first and last residue. The D gene is left open where the match is weak. Expanded clones are given a class, and other clones once, few, many or no size at all.

D gene	clone size	V gene	J gene	CDR3 DNA	CDR3 protein
TRBD2	.	TRBV11-2	TRBJ2-5	TGTGCCAGCAGCTTAGGGGGACTAGCGGGGGCTCAAGAGACCCAGTACTTC	CASSLGGLAGAQETQYF
TRBD2	.	TRBV28	TRBJ2-7	TGTGCCAGCAGTAGGGCGGGGGGGGGTGGCTACGAGCAGTACTTC	CASSRAGGGGYEQYF
.	.	TRBV12-3/TRBV12-4	TRBJ2-7	TGTGCCAGCAGTTATCAGGTCCTCTACGAGCAGTACTTC	CASSYQVLYEQYF
TRBD2	.	TRBV6-1	TRBJ2-5	TGTGCCAGCAGTGAAAACCTCCCGGCTAGCGGCCAAGAGACCCAGTACTTC	CASSENLPASGQETQYF
TRBD2	.	TRBV30	TRBJ2-7	TGTGCCTGGAGTCCCGACACTAGCGCCTACGAGCAGTACTTC	CAWSPDTSAYEQYF
.	few	TRBV7-9	TRBJ1-2	TGTGCCAGCAGCTTAGGGTTGACAGACGGTGGCTACACCTTC	CASSLGLTDGGYTF
.	few	TRBV9	TRBJ2-7	TGTGCCAGCGGTAGGGGTTACGAGCAGTACTTC	CASGRGYEQYF
.	.	TRBV2	TRBJ1-1	TGTGCCAGCAGTGAACTCGGGTTGGATGAAGCTTTCTTT	CASSELGLDEAFF
TRBD1	.	TRBV5-1	TRBJ2-1	TGCGCCAGCAGCTGGACAGGGGACATTTACAATGAGCAGTTCTTC	CASSWTGDIYNEQFF
TRBD2	.	TRBV28	TRBJ2-7	TGTGCCAGCAGTTCATCCGAAGCGGGAAAACACTACGAGCAGTACTTC	CASSSSEAGKHYEQYF
TRBD1	.	TRBV5-1	TRBJ2-5	TGCGCCAGCAGCCAGGGGGACAGGGGGCGAGAGACCCAGTACTTC	CASSQGDRGRETQYF
.	.	TRBV7-8	TRBJ2-4	TGTGCCAGCAGCCCCGGTTCCTCCCCCTCCGTAAACATTCAGTACTTC	CASSPGSSPSVNIQYF
.	.	TRBV6-6	TRBJ1-2	TGTGCCAGCAGTTACCTACAGGTCACCTATGGCTACACCTTC	CASSYLQVTYGYTF
.	.	TRBV7-2	TRBJ1-6	TGTGCCAGCAACCTACGGGCAGGGGATTCACCCCTCCACTTT	CASNLRAGDSPLHF
TRBD2	.	TRBV5-1	TRBJ2-7	TGCGCCAGCACACCGGGACTAGTGGGAGAAGAGCAGTACTTC	CASTPGLVGEEQYF
TRBD1	medium-sized	TRBV19	TRBJ1-5	TGTGCCAGTAGTGTAACCGGGACAGGACCTGGGAGCAATCAGCCCCAGCATTTT	CASSVTGTGPGSNQPQHF
.	.	TRBV21-1	TRBJ2-3	TGTGCCCCCCACAGGGAGTCTTTCACAGATACGCAGTATTTT	CAPHRESFTDTQYF
.	.	TRBV6-5	TRBJ2-7	TGTGCCAGCAGTCGGAGCTCCTACGAGCAGTACTTC	CASSRSSYEQYF
.	.	TRBV2	TRBJ2-7	TGTGCCAGCAGTGAGGGGGCCTCCTACGAGCAGTACTTC	CASSEGASYEQYF
TRBD2	.	TRBV7-8	TRBJ2-7	TGTGCCAGCAGCTTAACCGGGGGGGGCCGGTACGAGCAGTACTTC	CASSLTGGGRYEQYF
.	.	TRBV7-9	TRBJ2-5	TGTGCCAGCAGCCCTGGAGGGGGGGGGAAAGAGACCCAGTACTTC	CASSPGGGGKETQYF
.	.	TRBV30	TRBJ1-2	TGTGCCTGGAGTGTCAGACATGGGGCTGAGGGCTACACCTTC	CAWSVRHGAEGYTF
.	.	TRBV20-1	TRBJ2-7	TGCAGTGCCCTAGACGGGAAGCAGTACTTC	CSALDGKQYF
.	few	TRBV7-9	TRBJ2-1	TGTGCCAGCAGCTTAGGAGGGAAGGCCCCTTTGGTGTATGAGCAGTTCTTC	CASSLGGKAPLVYEQFF
.	.	TRBV5-1	TRBJ1-2	TGCGCCAGCAGCTTGGTGCTCGGGACAATAGATGGCTACACCTTC	CASSLVLGTIDGYTF
TRBD2	.	TRBV12-3/TRBV12-4	TRBJ2-1	TGTGCCAGCAGTTTGCTAGCGGGAGCTGAGCAGTTCTTC	CASSLLAGAEQFF
.	.	TRBV20-1	TRBJ1-1	TGCAGTGCGAGTAGCGCACGCACTGAAGCTTTCTTT	CSASSARTEAFF
TRBD1	few	TRBV18	TRBJ2-1	TGTGCCAGCTCCGGGACAGGGAACGAGCAGTTCTTC	CASSGTGNEQFF
.	.	TRBV11-3	TRBJ2-1	TGTGCCAGCAGCCGACAGGCGGATGAGCAGTTCTTC	CASSRQADEQFF
TRBD1	.	TRBV5-1	TRBJ1-4	TGCGCCAGCAGCCCAGGGACAGCTACAAGTGAAAAACTGTTTTTT	CASSPGTATSEKLFF
TRBD2	.	TRBV3-1/TRBV3-2	TRBJ2-5	TGTGCCAGCAGCCAAGATACTGGACTAGCTGAAGAGACCCAGTACTTC	CASSQDTGLAEETQYF
.	.	TRBV5-1	TRBJ2-1	TGCGCCAGCAGCTTAATGGGACAAAGAAGCTCCTACAATGAGCAGTTCTTC	CASSLMGQRSSYNEQFF
TRBD1	few	TRBV19	TRBJ2-7	TGTGCCAGTAGTATGGGGACAGGCGCCACCTACGAGCAGTACTTC	CASSMGTGATYEQYF
TRBD1	.	TRBV19	TRBJ1-5	TGTGCCAGTAGTCTATCAGGGGGCGGTCAGCCCCAGCATTTT	CASSLSGGGQPQHF
.	.	TRBV12-2	TRBJ2-4	TGTGCAAGTCGCCCATCGCCCCTAGTAAACATTCAGTACTTC	CASRPSPLVNIQYF
.	.	TRBV24-1	TRBJ2-3	TGTGCCACCAGTCCTGGGGAGGGGGGCACAGATACGCAGTATTTT	CATSPGEGGTDTQYF
.	.	TRBV2	TRBJ2-1	TGTGCCAGCAGTGACGGGAGCTCCTACAATGAGCAGTTCTTC	CASSDGSSYNEQFF
.	.	TRBV10-2	TRBJ2-7	TGCGCCAGCAGTGAGTCGGCAGTTCGTTACGAGCAGTACTTC	CASSESAVRYEQYF
.	.	TRBV2	TRBJ2-3	TGTGCCAGCAGCTTGGACTCCTCAGATGCGTTTGATACGCAGTATTTT	CASSLDSSDAFDTQYF
.	.	TRBV7-8	TRBJ1-1	TGTGCCAGCAGCCCCTTCGACACTGAAGCTTTCTTT	CASSPFDTEAFF
TRBD1	.	TRBV5-6	TRBJ2-7	TGTGCCAGCAGCTCATGGACAGGGTACTACGAGCAGTACTTC	CASSSWTGYYEQYF
TRBD1	.	TRBV4-2	TRBJ2-1	TGTGCCAGCAGCCAGACCAGACAGGGTGTCTACAATGAGCAGTTCTTC	CASSQTRQGVYNEQFF
.	.	TRBV19	TRBJ1-6	TGTGCCAGTAGTACGGGGGACGGGTATAATTCACCCCTCCACTTT	CASSTGDGYNSPLHF
.	.	TRBV12-5	TRBJ2-3	TGTGCTAGTGGTTTGCCCCAGGGACATTCAGATACGCAGTATTTT	CASGLPQGHSDTQYF
.	few	TRBV18	TRBJ2-3	TGTGCCAGCTCACCTCGACAAAGCGGAACTAGCACAGATACGCAGTATTTT	CASSPRQSGTSTDTQYF
.	.	TRBV3-1/TRBV3-2	TRBJ1-3	TGTGCCAGCAGCTACAGGGCTGGAAACACCATATATTTT	CASSYRAGNTIYF
TRBD2	once	TRBV7-8	TRBJ2-1	TGTGCCAGCAGCCCCCGGGTGGGCGGGGGGGCATACAATGAGCAGTTCTTC	CASSPRVGGGAYNEQFF
.	.	TRBV3-1/TRBV3-2	TRBJ1-1	TGTGCCAGCAGCCAAGGAGGGAACACTGAAGCTTTCTTT	CASSQGGNTEAFF
.	once	TRBV24-1	TRBJ2-3	TGTGCCACCAGTGATTCCGACACTTACACAGATACGCAGTATTTT	CATSDSDTYTDTQYF
TRBD2	.	TRBV13	TRBJ2-1	TGTGCCAGCAGCCTGCAAAGGACTAGCGGGAGGGCCAGGAATGAGCAGTTCTTC	CASSLQRTSGRARNEQFF
TRBD1	.	TRBV5-4	TRBJ2-2	TGTGCCAGCAGCCCAAATTGGCAGGGGGCGGGGACCGGGGAGCTGTTTTTT	CASSPNWQGAGTGELFF
TRBD2	.	TRBV10-3	TRBJ2-3	TGTGCCATCAGGGCGGGGGGTGGCACAGATACGCAGTATTTT	CAIRAGGGTDTQYF
.	.	TRBV4-1	TRBJ2-7	TGCGCCAGCAGCCAAGTGGGAGGTAGAGGTGTCGAGCAGTACTTC	CASSQVGGRGVEQYF
.	.	TRBV15	TRBJ1-6	TGTGCCACCAGCAGAGATTGGAGTGGTTCACCCCTCCACTTT	CATSRDWSGSPLHF